This T cell receptor (beta chain) was obtained from a study of T-cell memory formation after mild COVID-19. Whole-study context: TCR clustering was largely donor specific. Overall study results and limits: Clones from the second wave (peaking day 37) had unconfirmed SARS-CoV-2 specificity.

Barcoded TCR alpha and TCR beta cDNA libraries with UMIs came from 5'RACE using constant-segment primers. TCRdb re-called the 5' RACE reads through MiXCR, storing one row per CDR3 protein. The sample consists of around 250,000 distinct CDR3 sequences, roughly 10% of them appearing once. After removal of 6 bases from V and 5 bases from J, the junction contained 4 bases not matched to a gene. CDR1 is MNHEY, CDR2 SVGAGI, per germline. This CDR3 region has 14 residues. This clonotype was seen repeatedly, ten times or more. The antigen is unknown. This clonotype was obtained from a man in his late teens or twenties who had mild COVID-19 (a few samples of this study predate the infection). Cell type and time point are not known. The chain is built from TRBV6-5 and TRBJ1-6; TRBD1 agrees at 7 bases. The source material was PBMCs or a T cell subset sorted from them (not recorded which). The CDR3 DNA sequence: TGTGCCAGCAGCCCGGACAGGAATAATTCACCCCTCCACTTT. Residues: CASSPDRNNSPLHF.